Following are 21 T cell receptor beta chains from one sample sequenced in a study of T cells in Graves' hyperthyroidism and ophthalmopathy. Amplification yielded TCR beta CDR3 regions, with RNA transcripts as the source. The TCR CDR3 first-round RT-PCR relied on the HTBI primer set. TCRdb re-derived calls from the multiplex PCR reads in MiXCR, one entry per CDR3 protein. The data contain around 690,000 distinct CDR3 sequences, around 21% of them singletons. Sequences were obtained from blood. The source is a man in his thirties or forties with Graves' ophthalmopathy.

V is TRBV7-2 and J is TRBJ1-1; TRBD1 matches at 9 bases. CDR1 is SGHTA, CDR2 FQGNSA, per germline. V lost 7 bases and J lost 7; bases outside the gene matches: 10. The length of the CDR3 is 14 residues. The CDR3 DNA sequence: TGTGCCAGCATCCTGGGACAGGGAACTGGTGAAGCTTTCTTT. Translation: CASILGQGTGEAFF.

The chain recombines TRBV3-1 with TRBJ2-6; 8 bases line up with TRBD1. J was trimmed by 1 base and V by 6 bases; bases with no gene match: 11. The germline CDR1 and CDR2 sequences are LGHDT and YNNKEL (reference sequence). The CDR3 is made up of 18 amino acids. In nucleotides, the CDR3 is TGTGCCAGCAGTTTGACAGGGGAAGGACTATCTGGGGCCAACGTCCTGACTTTC. Its translation is CASSLTGEGLSGANVLTF.

The V call is TRBV20-1, the J call TRBJ1-1; D is perhaps TRBD1 (5 bases). V lost 0 bases and J 0 bases, leaving 11 bases between the germline ends. This CDR3 comprises 15 residues. Germline CDR1 reads DFQATT; CDR2 reads SNEGSKA (reference sequence). In DNA form, the CDR3 reads TGCAGTGCTAGAGAGGCTAGAGGGGTGAACACTGAAGCTTTCTTT. Its translation is CSAREARGVNTEAFF.

This clonotype appeared many times. This chain joins TRBV30 and TRBJ2-2; no clear D gene. CDR1 and CDR2 from the germline V gene are GTSNPN and SVGIG (reference sequence). This CDR3 spans 13 amino acids. The V gene lost 2 bases and the J gene lost 1 base, with 5 bases spanning the gap. CDR3: CAWSRLNTGELFF. The CDR3 DNA follows: TGTGCCTGGAGTCGGCTGAACACCGGGGAGCTGTTTTTT. The complete variable domain, with remaining parts taken from reference TRBV30 and TRBJ2-2, reads SQTIHQWPATLVQPVGSPLSLECTVEGTSNPNLYWYRQAAGRGLQLLFYSVGIGQISSEVPQNLSASRPQDRQFILSSKKLLLSDSGFYLCAWSRLNTGELFFGEGSRLTVL.

This clonotype occurred many times. CDR3 sequence: CASSQGDEQFF. For the CDR3, the DNA is TGTGCCAGCAGCCAAGGGGATGAGCAGTTCTTC. The chain has TRBV4-2 and TRBJ2-1; no reliable D call. The CDR3 loop spans 11 amino acids. Germline values: CDR1 LGHNA, CDR2 YNFKEQ. Deletions cut 1 base from V and 8 bases from J, with 3 bases between.

At least ten counts were recorded for this clonotype. The chain combines TRBV18 with TRBJ2-3; D remains unclear. This CDR3 spans 12 amino acids. Trimming left V 3 bases short and J 6 bases short, with 7 bases between. Germline V gene data show CDR1 as KGHSH and CDR2 as LQKENI. CDR3 protein: CASSPEADTQYF. DNA of the CDR3: TGTGCCAGCTCACCTGAAGCGGATACGCAGTATTTT.

This clonotype was detected a few times. The rearrangement joins TRBV20-1 to TRBJ2-1; the D gene could be TRBD1 or TRBD2 (6 bases each). Trimming stripped 6 bases from V and 6 bases from J, with 12 bases between. The CDR3 loop spans 12 amino acids. CDR1 and CDR2 (germline): DFQATT, SNEGSKA (reference sequence). In DNA form, the CDR3 reads TGCAGTGCGACACAGGGAGGCAATGAGCAGTTCTTC. Translating it yields CSATQGGNEQFF.

This clonotype appeared many times. The V gene is TRBV20-1, the J gene TRBJ1-2; the D is unclear. Germline CDR1 reads DFQATT; CDR2 reads SNEGSKA (reference sequence). CDR3 length: 9 residues. The ends were cut back, 7 bases at V and 6 bases at J, with 6 bases in the middle. The CDR3 protein is CSVGNGYTF. CDR3 DNA sequence: TGCAGTGTGGGTAATGGCTACACCTTC.

On this clonotype: One base away lies a much larger clone, so this may be a sequencing read error. CDR3 protein: CSVGETGEHYF. The CDR3 DNA reads as TGCAGCGTCGGGGAGACGGGCGAGCATTACTTC. The chain has TRBV29-1 and TRBJ2-7; D may be TRBD2 (5 bases). The CDR3 loop spans 11 amino acids. Germline values: CDR1 SQVTM, CDR2 ANQGSEA.

This clonotype has only a few counts. The V gene is TRBV19, the J gene TRBJ2-7; D possibly corresponds to TRBD2 (5 bases). The CDR3 runs to 12 residues. The germline CDR1 and CDR2 sequences are LNHDA and SQIVND (reference sequence). V was cut by 9 bases and J by 7 bases, with 16 bases left in between. CDR3 nucleotides: TGTGCCAGCCGGGATGGTGCTAGGGAGCAGTACTTC. Protein: CASRDGAREQYF.

The genes are TRBV5-4 and TRBJ2-5; 10 bases agree with TRBD2. Per the germline V gene, CDR1 is SGHNT and CDR2 is YYREEE (reference sequence). The V gene end was trimmed by 0 bases and the J gene end by 5 bases; junction bases not matched to a gene: 7. The CDR3 has 16 residues. CDR3 residues: CASSLGLAGPRETQYF. CDR3 sequence (DNA): TGTGCCAGCAGCTTGGGACTAGCGGGCCCTAGGGAGACCCAGTACTTC.

The table lists this clonotype with a few counts. V and J are TRBV7-2 and TRBJ2-5; D ambiguous. This CDR3 is built from 12 residues. Germline V CDR1 and CDR2: SGHTA, FQGNSA. The V end was cut by 2 bases, the J end by 5 bases, with 6 bases between. In nucleotides, the CDR3 is TGTGCCAGCAGCTTACAGTCGGAGACCCAGTACTTC. Translating it yields CASSLQSETQYF.

The table lists this clonotype with many counts. This rearrangement joins TRBV5-6 to TRBJ2-1; no reliable D call. V lost 0 bases, J lost 6 bases, and 7 bases lay in between. Germline loops: CDR1 SGHDT, CDR2 YYEEEE. This CDR3 region has 13 residues. Here the CDR3 reads CASSLGLPNEQFF. CDR3 bases: TGTGCCAGCAGCTTGGGACTCCCCAATGAGCAGTTCTTC.

The chain recombines TRBV27 with TRBJ2-3; 12 nucleotides align to TRBD2. Looked up from germline, CDR1 is MNHEY and CDR2 is SMNVEV (reference sequence). V lost 8 bases to trimming and J lost 4 bases; unmatched junction nucleotides: 10. This CDR3 is built from 16 residues. CDR3 nucleotide sequence: TGTGCCAGCGGCATGCTAGCGGGAGGGCCGCCAGATACGCAGTATTTT. Residues: CASGMLAGGPPDTQYF.

This clonotype was seen a handful of times. The V and J genes are TRBV19 and TRBJ2-1; D perhaps matches TRBD2 (5 bases). Germline loops: CDR1 LNHDA, CDR2 SQIVND (reference sequence). The CDR3 has 12 amino acids. The V end was cut by 5 bases, the J end by 9 bases, with 11 bases between. The CDR3, as DNA: TGTGCCAGTAGTCGGGGAGCTAGTGAGCAGTTCTTC. Translated: CASSRGASEQFF. The entire variable domain, with the rest obtained from reference TRBV19 and TRBJ2-1, is as follows: DGGITQSPKYLFRKEGQNVTLSCEQNLNHDAMYWYRQDPGQGLRLIYYSQIVNDFQKGDIAEGYSVSREKKESFPLTVTSAQKNPTAFYLCASSRGASEQFFGPGTRLTVL.

In this sample, this clonotype turned up many times. J is TRBJ1-1 and V is TRBV5-1; D is uncertain. The germline V gene encodes CDR1 SGHRS and CDR2 YFSETQ. The V end lost 3 bases, the J end lost 6 bases, and 6 bases lay between the germline ends. The CDR3 covers 11 residues. CDR3 amino acids: CASSSTSEAFF. The CDR3 DNA follows: TGCGCCAGCAGCTCAACCTCTGAAGCTTTCTTT.

This chain connects TRBV20-1 to TRBJ1-2; 7 nucleotides agree with TRBD1. The CDR3 is made up of 15 amino acids. Germline V gives CDR1 DFQATT, CDR2 SNEGSKA (reference sequence). With 5 bases clipped from V and 2 bases from J, the junction kept 11 bases outside the gene matches. CDR3 in amino acids: CSACPTGETNYGYTF. The CDR3 DNA sequence: TGCAGTGCTTGCCCAACAGGGGAGACAAACTATGGCTACACCTTC.

The chain is built from TRBV24-1 and TRBJ1-4; D is perhaps TRBD1 (5 bases). From germline, CDR1 is KGHDR and CDR2 SFDVKD. The CDR3 loop spans 16 amino acids. The V and J ends lost 3 bases and 0 bases respectively, with 10 bases between them. The CDR3 DNA is TGTGCCACCAGTGATCCCCAAGGGGCAACTAATGAAAAACTGTTTTTT. It codes for CATSDPQGATNEKLFF.

In this sample, this clonotype turned up many times. The chain employs TRBV20-1 and TRBJ2-7; maybe TRBD1 (5 bases). Per the germline V gene, CDR1 is DFQATT and CDR2 is SNEGSKA (reference sequence). Deletions cut 3 bases from V and 0 bases from J, with 6 bases between. The CDR3 spans 12 residues. For the CDR3, the DNA is TGCAGTGCTAGGGACAACTCCTACGAGCAGTACTTC. Its translation: CSARDNSYEQYF.

This clonotype has ten or more counts. J is TRBJ2-1 and V is TRBV7-2, with TRBD2 matching over 9 bases. The CDR3 totals 17 residues. Germline values: CDR1 SGHTA, CDR2 FQGNSA. The V and J ends lost 5 bases and 2 bases, in that order; junction bases with no gene match: 10. Written as DNA, the CDR3 is TGTGCCAGCAGCCCCGACCATAGCGGGGGCACCTACAATGAGCAGTTCTTC. This encodes CASSPDHSGGTYNEQFF.

This clonotype was detected a few times. The chain employs TRBV28 and TRBJ2-1, with 11 bases matching TRBD1. The germline CDR1 and CDR2 sequences are MDHEN and SYDVKM. This CDR3 is built from 17 residues. Trimming cost V 0 bases and J 4 bases; bases outside gene matches: 5. CDR3 in amino acids: CASSLWGTGGAYNEQFF. CDR3 DNA: TGTGCCAGCAGTTTATGGGGGACAGGGGGGGCTTACAATGAGCAGTTCTTC.